Listed here are 25 T cell receptor beta chains from one sample, sequenced in a study of T cell repertoires in cytomegalovirus infection. TCRdb independently ran MiXCR on the reads; one entry per CDR3 protein. Found here are 160,000 or so distinct CDR3 sequences, 20% to 25% of them singletons; the top ten hold 9.5% to 13%. Sample: PBMCs. These receptors were collected from a human donor in good health (CMV status not recorded). Some clones in this sample may be carry-over from other donors' samples.

There are many counts of this clonotype. The chain joins TRBV11-2 to TRBJ1-6, with D possibly TRBD1 on 6 matching bases. The V gene's germline CDR1 is SGHAT and CDR2 FQNNGV. CDR3 size: 15 residues. Trimming shortened V by 0 bases and J by 8 bases, and 11 bases separated the two germline ends. CDR3 sequence: CASSLDGGLYSPLHF. In DNA, the CDR3 is TGTGCCAGCAGCTTAGATGGGGGCCTCTATTCACCCCTCCACTTT.

V gene TRBV9 combines with J gene TRBJ2-7, with 11 bases identical to TRBD1. Germline assignment: CDR1 SGDLS and CDR2 YYNGEE. CDR3 size: 13 residues. The V and J ends lost 3 bases and 6 bases, in that order; junction bases with no gene match: 2. The CDR3 is CASSGGTGGEQYF. The CDR3 DNA reads as TGTGCCAGCAGCGGCGGGACAGGGGGCGAGCAGTACTTC. The whole variable domain, filled in from reference TRBV9 and TRBJ2-7, reads DSGVTQTPKHLITATGQRVTLRCSPRSGDLSVYWYQQSLDQGLQFLIQYYNGEERAKGNILERFSAQQFPDLHSELNLSSLELGDSALYFCASSGGTGGEQYFGPGTRLTVT.

The rearrangement uses TRBV4-1 and TRBJ2-5; either TRBD1 or TRBD2 may fit D (5 bases each). The CDR3 spans 14 residues. With 4 bases removed from V and 0 bases from J, the gap between germline ends came to 9 bases. Germline V CDR1 and CDR2: MGHRA, YSYEKL. In nucleotides, the CDR3 is TGCGCCAGCAGCCCGGGACGGAACCAAGAGACCCAGTACTTC. Residues: CASSPGRNQETQYF.

This clonotype was counted ten times or more. The chain joins TRBV4-1 to TRBJ2-3; 8 bases are shared with TRBD2. The V segment lost 3 bases and the J segment 4 bases; nucleotides outside the gene matches: 9. CDR3 length: 16 amino acids. The germline V gene has CDR1 MGHRA and CDR2 YSYEKL. The CDR3 region is CASSQESGSPPDTQYF. The CDR3 region has the DNA TGCGCCAGCAGCCAGGAAAGCGGGAGCCCCCCAGATACGCAGTATTTT.

This clonotype was seen repeatedly, ten times or more. This rearrangement joins TRBV10-3 to TRBJ2-7; no clear D. This CDR3 spans 17 amino acids. The ends were cut back, 1 base at V and 2 bases at J, with 18 bases in the middle. The germline V gene has CDR1 ENHRY and CDR2 SYGVKD. The CDR3 here is CAISEYGDTLSPYEQYF. The CDR3, as DNA: TGTGCCATCAGTGAGTATGGTGACACACTCAGTCCCTACGAGCAGTACTTC.

The chain has TRBV20-1 and TRBJ1-5; D not resolved. The CDR3 consists of 13 residues. Trimming took off 0 bases at V and 4 bases at J, with 7 bases between the two ends. Germline V gene sequence: CDR1 DFQATT, CDR2 SNEGSKA (reference sequence). Written as DNA, the CDR3 is TGCAGTGCTAGAGATAGGTGGAATCAGCCCCAGCATTTT. It encodes CSARDRWNQPQHF.

This clonotype was detected a few times. V and J are TRBV5-6 and TRBJ1-4, with D unresolved. Per the germline V gene, CDR1 is SGHDT and CDR2 is YYEEEE. V was cut by 0 bases and J by 4 bases, with 4 bases left in between. CDR3 length equals 13 residues. CDR3 in DNA: TGTGCCAGCAGCTTGGGCTTTAATGAAAAACTGTTTTTT. As protein: CASSLGFNEKLFF.

The chain links TRBV7-9 to TRBJ1-4, with 9 bases aligning to TRBD1. CDR3 length equals 15 residues. Germline V gene sequence: CDR1 SEHNR, CDR2 FQNEAQ (reference sequence). J was trimmed by 7 bases and V by 8 bases; bases with no gene match: 11. The CDR3, as DNA: TGTGCCAGCTGCGAATCCCCGGGACAGGGTGAAAAACTGTTTTTT. Residues: CASCESPGQGEKLFF. Full variable domain (missing parts from reference TRBV7-9 and TRBJ1-4): DTGVSQNPRHKITKRGQNVTFRCDPISEHNRLYWYRQTLGQGPEFLTYFQNEAQLEKSRLLSDRFSAERPKGSFSTLEIQRTEQGDSAMYLCASCESPGQGEKLFFGSGTQLSVL.

CDR3 in amino acids: CASSLGGTANSNQPQHF. The CDR3 nucleotides read TGTGCCAGCAGCTTAGGAGGGACAGCTAATAGCAATCAGCCCCAGCATTTT. The chain joins TRBV7-9 to TRBJ1-5; 7 bases fit TRBD1. The trim removed 1 base at V and 0 bases at J, leaving 6 bases unmatched. Germline assignment: CDR1 SEHNR and CDR2 FQNEAQ (reference sequence). CDR3 length equals 17 residues.

This clonotype was seen many times. The chain links TRBV29-1 to TRBJ2-7; D may be TRBD1 (5 bases). CDR3 length equals 12 residues. V shed 5 bases and J shed 6 bases, with 14 bases lying between them. Germline-derived CDR1 and CDR2 are SQVTM and ANQGSEA. The CDR3 is CSVQRGSSEQYF. The CDR3 region has the DNA TGCAGCGTTCAAAGGGGTTCTTCCGAGCAGTACTTC.

This clonotype was seen ten or more times. V is TRBV7-2 and J is TRBJ1-2; tentatively, D is TRBD1 (5 bases). There are 13 residues in the CDR3. Trimming cost V 2 bases and J 8 bases, with 12 bases left between them. Germline V gives CDR1 SGHTA, CDR2 FQGNSA. This CDR3 reads CASSLSQGVGYTF. The CDR3 DNA reads as TGTGCCAGCAGCTTATCACAAGGGGTCGGCTACACCTTC.

This chain's CDR3 is CSAIGGYTF. The CDR3 nucleotides are TGCAGTGCTATCGGTGGCTACACCTTC. This chain connects TRBV20-1 to TRBJ1-2; D is unclear. This CDR3 has 9 residues. V gave up 4 bases and J gave up 7 bases, with 4 bases separating them. The germline gives CDR1 DFQATT, CDR2 SNEGSKA (reference sequence).

This clonotype has only a few counts. The DNA of the CDR3 is TGTGCCAGCAGCTTAGAAGGGCGCGGGGAGCTGTTTTTT. It is translated as CASSLEGRGELFF. The rearrangement links TRBV7-2 to TRBJ2-2; D gene unclear. The germline V and J ends were trimmed by 1 base and 7 bases, with 7 bases remaining between them. Per the germline V gene, CDR1 is SGHTA and CDR2 is FQGNSA. The CDR3 consists of 13 residues.

V and J are TRBV7-9 and TRBJ1-1; D is ambiguous. The length of the CDR3 is 14 residues. CDR1 SEHNR and CDR2 FQNEAQ come from the germline V gene (reference sequence). V was cut by 1 base and J by 3 bases, with 9 bases left in between. The CDR3 region is CASSLGEMDTEAFF. The CDR3 region has the DNA TGTGCCAGCAGCTTAGGGGAGATGGACACTGAAGCTTTCTTT.

In its sample, this clonotype was seen a few times. CDR3 residues: CASSPGQTNIQYF. Written as DNA, the CDR3 is TGTGCCAGCAGTCCGGGACAGACGAACATTCAGTACTTC. V usage is TRBV5-6 and J usage is TRBJ2-4, with 7 bases lining up with TRBD1. This CDR3 contains 13 residues. Trimming at V came to 5 bases and at J to 7 bases, leaving 6 bases not matched to a gene. Germline CDR1 SGHDT, CDR2 YYEEEE.

Regarding this clonotype: A clone one base away is much larger, so this may be a read error. The gene calls are TRBV4-1 and TRBJ2-7; 8 bases agree with TRBD2. The germline V gene has CDR1 MGHRA and CDR2 YSYEKL. The CDR3 sequence is 16 residues long. The CDR3 DNA reads as TGCACCAGCAGCCAAGATGCCGCTGCGGGGGGCTACGAGCAGTACTTC. Translating gives CTSSQDAAAGGYEQYF.

In its sample, this clonotype was seen a few times. The chain has TRBV28 and TRBJ2-1; TRBD2 might be the D (5 bases). The CDR3 is 16 residues long. In germline, CDR1 is MDHEN, CDR2 SYDVKM. V was clipped by 5 bases and J by 0 bases, with 14 bases between them. Here the CDR3 DNA reads TGTGCCAGCAGTCTCCCCCCGGGGAGCTCCTACAATGAGCAGTTCTTC. Encoded protein: CASSLPPGSSYNEQFF.

The rearrangement links TRBV19 to TRBJ1-2; TRBD1 is a possible D gene (5 bases). Between the trimmed V and J ends, which lost 10 bases and 5 bases, there was a span of 11 bases. Germline V gives CDR1 LNHDA, CDR2 SQIVND (reference sequence). This CDR3 has 11 amino acids. The DNA for the CDR3 is TGTGCCACCGCAGGGTTATATGGCTACACCTTC. Protein product: CATAGLYGYTF.

This clonotype was detected only a few times. The chain links TRBV7-6 to TRBJ2-7, with D hard to call. Germline V gene sequence: CDR1 SGHVS, CDR2 FNYEAQ. The CDR3 consists of 13 residues. V lost 5 bases and J lost 3, with 11 bases in between. CDR3 sequence: CASSPDQNYEQYF. The CDR3 region has the DNA TGTGCCAGCAGCCCGGACCAGAACTACGAGCAGTACTTC.

By share, this clonotype counts as medium-sized. This chain joins TRBV7-2 and TRBJ2-7; 7 bases align to TRBD2. Looked up from germline, CDR1 is SGHTA and CDR2 is FQGNSA. The trim removed 5 bases at V and 4 bases at J, leaving 8 bases unmatched. This CDR3 is built from 14 residues. The CDR3 spells CASSPGRTRYEQYF. The CDR3 bases are TGTGCCAGCAGCCCCGGGAGGACTAGATACGAGCAGTACTTC.

The CDR3 DNA follows: TGTGCCAGCGTACAGGTGGGAACAGATACGCAGTATTTT. This gives the protein CASVQVGTDTQYF. The chain joins TRBV2 to TRBJ2-3, with D maybe TRBD1 (5 bases). CDR1 SNHLY and CDR2 FYNNEI come from the germline V gene. V lost 8 bases, J lost 3 bases, and 12 bases lay in between. The CDR3 loop spans 13 amino acids.

The chain uses TRBV10-3 and TRBJ2-5, with TRBD2 identical over 9 bases. Per germline, CDR1 ENHRY and CDR2 SYGVKD. J lost 5 bases, V lost 0 bases, and 7 bases had no gene match. There are 16 residues in the CDR3. For the CDR3, the DNA is TGTGCCATCAGTGAGTCGAAGGTAGCGGGGGATGAGACCCAGTACTTC. Translation: CAISESKVAGDETQYF.

This clonotype was counted ten times or more. The gene calls are TRBV7-2 and TRBJ1-1; TRBD1 matches 7 bases. The J segment lost 0 bases and the V segment lost 6 bases, leaving 1 base of the junction unmatched. Germline lookup yields CDR1 SGHTA and CDR2 FQGNSA. The CDR3 is 13 amino acids. CDR3 sequence (DNA): TGTGCCAGCAGACAGGGGCTGAACACTGAAGCTTTCTTT. This sequence encodes CASRQGLNTEAFF. Based on the CDR3 plus reference TRBV7-2 and TRBJ1-1, the full variable domain is GAGVSQSPSNKVTEKGKDVELRCDPISGHTALYWYRQSLGQGLEFLIYFQGNSAPDKSGLPSDRFSAERTGGSVSTLTIQRTQQEDSAVYLCASRQGLNTEAFFGQGTRLTVV.

This clonotype was picked up a small number of times. The rearrangement uses TRBV29-1 and TRBJ1-1; D is uncertain. V shed 7 bases and J shed 1 base, with 13 bases lying between them. Germline-derived CDR1 and CDR2 are SQVTM and ANQGSEA. The CDR3 contains 13 residues. The CDR3 region has the DNA TGCAGCGCTCAACACAAACCGAACACTGAAGCTTTCTTT. Amino acid sequence: CSAQHKPNTEAFF.

The V and J genes are TRBV19 and TRBJ2-3, with TRBD2 identical over 8 bases. Looked up from germline, CDR1 is LNHDA and CDR2 is SQIVND (reference sequence). V shed 2 bases, J shed 2 bases, and the junction held 3 bases outside the gene matches. This CDR3 has 15 amino acids. Here the CDR3 DNA reads TGTGCCAGTAGTATACCCGGGGGGGCCACAGATACGCAGTATTTT. Protein sequence: CASSIPGGATDTQYF. The variable domain in full, completed from reference TRBV19 and TRBJ2-3, reads DGGITQSPKYLFRKEGQNVTLSCEQNLNHDAMYWYRQDPGQGLRLIYYSQIVNDFQKGDIAEGYSVSREKKESFPLTVTSAQKNPTAFYLCASSIPGGATDTQYFGPGTRLTVL.